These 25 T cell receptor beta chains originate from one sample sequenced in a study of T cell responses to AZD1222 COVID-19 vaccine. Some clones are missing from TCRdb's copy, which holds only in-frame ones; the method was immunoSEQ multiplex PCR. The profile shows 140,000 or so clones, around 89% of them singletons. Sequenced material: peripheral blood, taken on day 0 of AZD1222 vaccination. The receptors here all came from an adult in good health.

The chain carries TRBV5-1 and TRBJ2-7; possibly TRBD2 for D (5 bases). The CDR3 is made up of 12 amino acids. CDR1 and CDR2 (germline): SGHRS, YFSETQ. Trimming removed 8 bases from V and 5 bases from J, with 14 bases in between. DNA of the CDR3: TGCGCCAGTTCTCCAGAGAGGGACGAGCAGTACTTC. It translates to CASSPERDEQYF.

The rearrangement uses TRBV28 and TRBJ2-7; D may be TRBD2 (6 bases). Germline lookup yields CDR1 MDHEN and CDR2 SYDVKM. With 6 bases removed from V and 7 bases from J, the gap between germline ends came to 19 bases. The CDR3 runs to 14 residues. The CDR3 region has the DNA TGTGCCAGCAGACCACCCGGGACCGGAGGGGAGCAGTACTTC. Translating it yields CASRPPGTGGEQYF.

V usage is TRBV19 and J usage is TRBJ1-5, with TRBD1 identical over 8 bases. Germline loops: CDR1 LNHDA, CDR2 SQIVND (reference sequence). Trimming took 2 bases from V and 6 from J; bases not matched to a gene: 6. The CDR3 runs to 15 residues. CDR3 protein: CASSINRGGGQPQHF. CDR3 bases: TGTGCCAGTAGTATAAACAGGGGGGGCGGTCAGCCCCAGCATTTT.

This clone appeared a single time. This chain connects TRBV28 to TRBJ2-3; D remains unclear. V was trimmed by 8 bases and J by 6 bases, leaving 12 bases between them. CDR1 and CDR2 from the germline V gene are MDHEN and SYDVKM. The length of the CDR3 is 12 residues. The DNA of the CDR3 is TGTGCCAGCGGGGTAGGTATGGATACGCAGTATTTT. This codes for CASGVGMDTQYF. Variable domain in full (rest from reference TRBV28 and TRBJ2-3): DVKVTQSSRYLVKRTGEKVFLECVQDMDHENMFWYRQDPGLGLRLIYFSYDVKMKEKGDIPEGYSVSREKKERFSLILESASTNQTSMYLCASGVGMDTQYFGPGTRLTVL.

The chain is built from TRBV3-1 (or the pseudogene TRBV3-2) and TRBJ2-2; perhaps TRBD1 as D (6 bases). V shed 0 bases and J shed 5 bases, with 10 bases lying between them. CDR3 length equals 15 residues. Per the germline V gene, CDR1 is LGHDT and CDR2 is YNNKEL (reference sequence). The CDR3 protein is CASSQEQGRTGELFF. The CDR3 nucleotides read TGTGCCAGCAGCCAAGAACAGGGCCGGACCGGGGAGCTGTTTTTT.

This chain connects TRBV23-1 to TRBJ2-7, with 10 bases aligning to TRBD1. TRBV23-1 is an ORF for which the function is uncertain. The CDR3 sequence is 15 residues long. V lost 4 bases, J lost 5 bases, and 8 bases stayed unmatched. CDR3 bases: TGCGCCAGCAGTCCTCCGGGACAGGGGATCGACGAGCAGTACTTC. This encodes CASSPPGQGIDEQYF.

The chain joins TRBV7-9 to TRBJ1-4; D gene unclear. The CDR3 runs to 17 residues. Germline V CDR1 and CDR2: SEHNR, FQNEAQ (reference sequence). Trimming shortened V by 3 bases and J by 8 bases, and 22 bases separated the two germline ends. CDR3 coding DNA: TGTGCCAGCAGCTTCTTTGCGGAGCCCCTATTCGGGGAAAAACTGTTTTTT. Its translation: CASSFFAEPLFGEKLFF.

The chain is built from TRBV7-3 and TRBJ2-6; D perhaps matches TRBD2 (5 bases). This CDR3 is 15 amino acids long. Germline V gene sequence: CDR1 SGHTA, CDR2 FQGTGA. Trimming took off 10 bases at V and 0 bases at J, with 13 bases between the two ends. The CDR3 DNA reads TGTGCCACTGCTCGGGGAGCCTCTGGGGCCAACGTCCTGACTTTC. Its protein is CATARGASGANVLTF. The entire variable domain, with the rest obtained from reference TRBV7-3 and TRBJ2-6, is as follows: GAGVSQTPSNKVTEKGKYVELRCDPISGHTALYWYRQSLGQGPEFLIYFQGTGAADDSGLPNDRFFAVRPEGSVSTLKIQRTERGDSAVYLCATARGASGANVLTFGAGSRLTVL.

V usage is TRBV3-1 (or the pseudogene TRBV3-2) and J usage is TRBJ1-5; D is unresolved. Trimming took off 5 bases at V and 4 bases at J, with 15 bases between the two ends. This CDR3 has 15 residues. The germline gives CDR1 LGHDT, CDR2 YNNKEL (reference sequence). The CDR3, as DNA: TGTGCCAGCAGCGCGATATGGGGAGGAAATCAGCCCCAGCATTTT. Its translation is CASSAIWGGNQPQHF.

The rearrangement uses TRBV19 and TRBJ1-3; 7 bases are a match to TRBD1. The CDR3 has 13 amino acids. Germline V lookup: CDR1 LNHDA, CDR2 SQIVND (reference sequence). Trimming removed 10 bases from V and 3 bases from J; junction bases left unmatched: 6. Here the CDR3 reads CATLPGGGNTIYF. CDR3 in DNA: TGTGCCACGCTTCCAGGGGGTGGAAACACCATATATTTT.

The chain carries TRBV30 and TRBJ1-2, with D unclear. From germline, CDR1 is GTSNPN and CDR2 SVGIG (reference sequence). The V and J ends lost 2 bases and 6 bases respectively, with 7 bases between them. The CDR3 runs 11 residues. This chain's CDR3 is CAWSRQNGYTF. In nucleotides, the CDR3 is TGTGCCTGGAGTAGGCAGAATGGCTACACCTTC. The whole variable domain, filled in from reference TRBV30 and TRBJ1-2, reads SQTIHQWPATLVQPVGSPLSLECTVEGTSNPNLYWYRQAAGRGLQLLFYSVGIGQISSEVPQNLSASRPQDRQFILSSKKLLLSDSGFYLCAWSRQNGYTFGSGTRLTVV.

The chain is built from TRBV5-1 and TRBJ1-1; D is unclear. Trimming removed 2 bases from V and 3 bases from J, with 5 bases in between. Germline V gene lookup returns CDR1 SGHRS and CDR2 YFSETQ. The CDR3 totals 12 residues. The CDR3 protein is CASSFGDTEAFF. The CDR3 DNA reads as TGCGCCAGCAGCTTCGGAGACACTGAAGCTTTCTTT.

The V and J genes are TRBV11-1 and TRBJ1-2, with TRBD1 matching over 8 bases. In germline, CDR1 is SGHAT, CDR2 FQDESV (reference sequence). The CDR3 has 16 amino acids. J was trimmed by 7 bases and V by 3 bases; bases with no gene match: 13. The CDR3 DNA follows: TGTGCCAGCAGCTTGGGGGCTTCGGACAGGGAGGGTGGCTACACCTTC. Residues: CASSLGASDREGGYTF.

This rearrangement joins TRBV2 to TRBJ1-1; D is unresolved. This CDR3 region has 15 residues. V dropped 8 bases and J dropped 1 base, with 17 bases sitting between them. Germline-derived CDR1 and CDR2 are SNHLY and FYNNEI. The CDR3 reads CASEGERVRNTEAFF. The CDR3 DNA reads TGTGCCAGCGAAGGAGAGCGGGTCCGGAACACTGAAGCTTTCTTT.

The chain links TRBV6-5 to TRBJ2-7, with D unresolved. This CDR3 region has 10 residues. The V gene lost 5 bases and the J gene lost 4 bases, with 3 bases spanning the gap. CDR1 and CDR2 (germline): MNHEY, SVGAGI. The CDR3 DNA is TGTGCCAGCAGTACTTACGAGCAGTACTTC. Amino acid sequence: CASSTYEQYF.

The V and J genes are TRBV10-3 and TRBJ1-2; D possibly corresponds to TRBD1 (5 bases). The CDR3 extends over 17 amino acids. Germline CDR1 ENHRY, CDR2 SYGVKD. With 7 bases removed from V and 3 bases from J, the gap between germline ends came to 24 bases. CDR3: CAITPEAGLRKYYGYTF. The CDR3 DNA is TGTGCCATCACCCCAGAAGCAGGGCTAAGGAAGTACTATGGCTACACCTTC.

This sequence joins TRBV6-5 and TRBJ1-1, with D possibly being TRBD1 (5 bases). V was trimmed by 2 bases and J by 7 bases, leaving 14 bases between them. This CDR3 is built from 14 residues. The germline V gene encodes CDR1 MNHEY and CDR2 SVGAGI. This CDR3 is CASSYGAGRGEAFF. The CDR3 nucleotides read TGTGCCAGCAGTTACGGGGCAGGCAGAGGTGAAGCTTTCTTT.

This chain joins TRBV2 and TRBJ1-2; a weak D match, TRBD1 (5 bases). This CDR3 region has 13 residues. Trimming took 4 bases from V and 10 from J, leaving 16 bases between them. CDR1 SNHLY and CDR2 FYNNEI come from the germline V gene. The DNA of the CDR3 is TGTGCCAGCAGTGGAGACAGACGGGAGGCCTACACCTTC. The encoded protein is CASSGDRREAYTF. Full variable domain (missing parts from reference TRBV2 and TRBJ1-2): EPEVTQTPSHQVTQMGQEVILRCVPISNHLYFYWYRQILGQKVEFLVSFYNNEISEKSEIFDDQFSVERPDGSNFTLKIRSTKLEDSAMYFCASSGDRREAYTFGSGTRLTVV.

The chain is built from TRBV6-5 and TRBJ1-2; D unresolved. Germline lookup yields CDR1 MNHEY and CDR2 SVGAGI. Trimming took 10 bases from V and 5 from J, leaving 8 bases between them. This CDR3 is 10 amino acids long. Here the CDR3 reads CATRNYGYTF. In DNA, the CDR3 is TGTGCCACCCGCAATTATGGCTACACCTTC.

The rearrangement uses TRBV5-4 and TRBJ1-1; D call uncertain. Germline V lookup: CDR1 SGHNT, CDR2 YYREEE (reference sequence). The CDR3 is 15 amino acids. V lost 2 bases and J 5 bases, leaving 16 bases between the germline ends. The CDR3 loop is CASSFPGPRRTEAFF. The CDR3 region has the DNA TGTGCCAGCAGCTTCCCGGGTCCGAGGAGAACTGAAGCTTTCTTT.

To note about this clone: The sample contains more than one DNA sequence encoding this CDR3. The CDR3, as DNA: TGTGCCAGCAGTTACTCCAGGGTCGACTATGGCTACACCTTC. Translation: CASSYSRVDYGYTF. This chain uses TRBV6-5 with TRBJ1-2, with D maybe TRBD1 (5 bases). V was pared by 0 bases and J by 3 bases, with 8 bases between. CDR1 MNHEY and CDR2 SVGAGI come from the germline V gene. The CDR3 runs 14 residues.

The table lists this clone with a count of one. CDR3 nucleotide sequence: TGTGCCAGCAAGGGACTAGCGGGATCGAACACCGGGGAGCTGTTTTTT. Protein: CASKGLAGSNTGELFF. J is TRBJ2-2 and V is TRBV9; 13 bases line up with TRBD2. Germline loops: CDR1 SGDLS, CDR2 YYNGEE. The CDR3 contains 16 residues. With 6 bases clipped from V and 0 bases from J, the junction kept 2 bases outside the gene matches. The whole variable domain, remainder taken from reference TRBV9 and TRBJ2-2, is DSGVTQTPKHLITATGQRVTLRCSPRSGDLSVYWYQQSLDQGLQFLIQYYNGEERAKGNILERFSAQQFPDLHSELNLSSLELGDSALYFCASKGLAGSNTGELFFGEGSRLTVL.

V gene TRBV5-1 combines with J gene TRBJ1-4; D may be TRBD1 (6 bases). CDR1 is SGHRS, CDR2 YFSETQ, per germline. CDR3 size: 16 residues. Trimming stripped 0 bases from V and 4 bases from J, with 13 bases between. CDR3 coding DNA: TGCGCCAGCAGCTTGGGGGACATTGCTGTTAATGAAAAACTGTTTTTT. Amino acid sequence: CASSLGDIAVNEKLFF.

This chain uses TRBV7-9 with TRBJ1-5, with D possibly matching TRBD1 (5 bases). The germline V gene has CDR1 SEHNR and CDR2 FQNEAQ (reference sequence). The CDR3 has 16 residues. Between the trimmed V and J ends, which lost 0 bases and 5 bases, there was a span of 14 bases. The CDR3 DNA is TGTGCCAGCAGCTTAGCCGGGGGAGGCAGAGATCAGCCCCAGCATTTT. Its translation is CASSLAGGGRDQPQHF.

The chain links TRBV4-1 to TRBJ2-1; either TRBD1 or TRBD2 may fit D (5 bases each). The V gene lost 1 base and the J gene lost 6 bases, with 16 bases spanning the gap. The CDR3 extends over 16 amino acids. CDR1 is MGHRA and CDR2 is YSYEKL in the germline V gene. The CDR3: CASSQADILGANEQFF. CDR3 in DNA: TGCGCCAGCAGCCAAGCCGATATCCTCGGGGCCAATGAGCAGTTCTTC.